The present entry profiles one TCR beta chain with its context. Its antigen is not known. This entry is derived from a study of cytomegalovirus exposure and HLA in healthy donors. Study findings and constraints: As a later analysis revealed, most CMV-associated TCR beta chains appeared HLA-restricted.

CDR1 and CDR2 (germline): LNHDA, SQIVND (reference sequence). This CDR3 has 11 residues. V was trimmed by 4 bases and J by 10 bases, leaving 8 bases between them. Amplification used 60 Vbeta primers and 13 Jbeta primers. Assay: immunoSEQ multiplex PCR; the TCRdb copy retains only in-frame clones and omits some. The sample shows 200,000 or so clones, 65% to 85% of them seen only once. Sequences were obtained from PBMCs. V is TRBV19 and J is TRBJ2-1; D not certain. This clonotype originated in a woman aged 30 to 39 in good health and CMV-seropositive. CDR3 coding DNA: TGTGCCAGTAGTACGTCTAGGGAGCAGTTCTTC. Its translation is CASSTSREQFF.